These T cell receptor beta chains were read from a single sample in a study of blood T cell repertoires in COVID-19. Libraries were prepared by immunoSEQ multiplex PCR; TCRdb keeps only in-frame clonotypes and omits some of them. Among about 170,000 clones listed, less than 85% were seen once. The specimen sequenced was PBMCs or T cells enriched from blood (not recorded which). The receptors come from a woman aged 45-65 years who had recovered from COVID-19. Both conserved end residues are part of each CDR3. The D gene is left open where the match is weak. Clone size is shown for a subset of rows, as once, few, many or a class of expanded clone.

TRBD1	TRBV7-2	few	TRBJ1-1	CASSLETGALSEAFF	TGTGCCAGCAGCCTCGAAACAGGGGCGCTCTCTGAAGCTTTCTTT
-	TRBV7-9	many	TRBJ2-5	CASSQSTRKAQETQYF	TGTGCCAGCAGTCAAAGTACTAGAAAGGCCCAAGAGACCCAGTACTTC
TRBD1	TRBV2	-	TRBJ1-5	CASSEDRGQGQPQHF	TGTGCCAGCAGCGAAGACAGGGGGCAAGGTCAGCCCCAGCATTTT
TRBD1	TRBV3-1/TRBV3-2	once	TRBJ1-4	CASRQGGEKLFF	TGTGCCAGCAGACAGGGGGGTGAAAAACTGTTTTTT
TRBD1	TRBV28	-	TRBJ1-4	CASSFGGTGLNEKLFF	TGTGCCAGCAGTTTCGGGGGGACAGGTTTAAATGAAAAACTGTTTTTT
TRBD2	TRBV14	once	TRBJ2-1	CASSRGLAAYNEQFF	TGTGCCAGCAGCCGGGGACTAGCGGCCTACAATGAGCAGTTCTTC
TRBD1	TRBV5-1	-	TRBJ1-2	CASSAGNRGRGYTF	TGCGCCAGCAGCGCGGGGAACAGGGGACGTGGCTACACCTTC
TRBD1	TRBV6-2/TRBV6-3	-	TRBJ1-5	CASSYSRISGGSGNQPQHF	TGTGCCAGCAGTTACTCGCGGATTTCAGGGGGCTCGGGCAATCAGCCCCAGCATTTT
TRBD1	TRBV3-1/TRBV3-2	-	TRBJ1-4	CASSRQGNNEKLFF	TGTGCCAGCAGCCGACAGGGAAATAATGAAAAACTGTTTTTT
TRBD1	TRBV5-1	-	TRBJ2-1	CASSPQQGGYNEQFF	TGCGCCAGCAGCCCGCAACAGGGGGGTTACAATGAGCAGTTCTTC
TRBD2	TRBV9	-	TRBJ2-3	CASSVRVAGPADTQYF	TGTGCCAGCAGCGTAAGGGTAGCGGGGCCCGCAGATACGCAGTATTTT
TRBD1	TRBV7-2	-	TRBJ1-3	CASSPGTGGNTIYF	TGTGCCAGCAGCCCAGGGACAGGGGGAAACACCATATATTTT
-	TRBV4-1	-	TRBJ1-1	CASSQDIGAGVASAFF	TGCGCCAGCAGCCAAGATATAGGTGCAGGGGTAGCTTCGGCTTTCTTT
-	TRBV21-1	-	TRBJ1-6	CASSKSRSGDSYNSPLHF	TGTGCCAGCAGCAAATCGAGGTCAGGGGACTCCTATAATTCACCCCTCCACTTT
-	TRBV19	few	TRBJ1-1	CASSKTVNTEAFF	TGTGCCAGTAGTAAAACAGTGAACACTGAAGCTTTCTTT
TRBD2	TRBV5-1	-	TRBJ2-3	CASAFGAGVADTQYF	TGCGCCAGCGCCTTCGGAGCGGGGGTGGCAGATACGCAGTATTTT
-	TRBV10-3	once	TRBJ1-1	CAIAGVSAEAFF	TGTGCCATCGCGGGGGTTTCGGCTGAAGCTTTCTTT
-	TRBV12-3/TRBV12-4	-	TRBJ2-1	CADSRSYNEQFF	TGTGCCGACTCTCGCTCCTACAATGAGCAGTTCTTC
-	TRBV10-1	-	TRBJ1-1	CASSESGRLQAFF	TGCGCCAGCAGTGAGTCTGGCAGATTACAAGCTTTCTTT
TRBD1	TRBV6-5	-	TRBJ2-1	CASSPQGALYNEQFF	TGTGCCAGCAGTCCACAGGGGGCCCTTTACAATGAGCAGTTCTTC
-	TRBV4-3	once	TRBJ2-1	CASSAVAYNEQFF	TGCGCCAGCAGTGCGGTGGCCTACAATGAGCAGTTCTTC
-	TRBV5-4	-	TRBJ2-5	CASSLGDFEETQYF	TGTGCCAGCAGCCTAGGAGACTTTGAAGAGACCCAGTACTTC
TRBD1	TRBV11-2	-	TRBJ1-5	CASSQGGLWGGQPQHF	TGTGCCAGCAGCCAGGGGGGCCTTTGGGGCGGGCAGCCCCAGCATTTT
-	TRBV5-8	-	TRBJ1-5	CASSFGGYSNQPQHF	TGTGCCAGCAGCTTCGGCGGTTACAGCAATCAGCCCCAGCATTTT
-	TRBV11-2	-	TRBJ1-1	CASSLEARGVEAFF	TGTGCCAGCAGCTTAGAGGCCCGGGGGGTTGAAGCTTTCTTT
TRBD1	TRBV19	-	TRBJ1-5	CASSPMPKTGDNQPQHF	TGTGCCAGTAGCCCCATGCCAAAGACAGGGGACAATCAGCCCCAGCATTTT
-	TRBV30	-	TRBJ1-6	CAWSVGVRRNSPLHF	TGTGCCTGGAGTGTAGGCGTGAGGCGGAATTCACCCCTCCACTTT
TRBD1	TRBV6-4	few	TRBJ1-2	CASSRTGGTHGYTF	TGTGCCAGCAGTCGAACAGGGGGCACGCATGGCTACACCTTC
-	TRBV5-1	once	TRBJ2-2	CASKVNGEGTGELFF	TGCGCCAGCAAGGTGAACGGGGAAGGGACCGGGGAGCTGTTTTTT
TRBD1	TRBV24-1	-	TRBJ1-2	CATSDFGTGGHGYTF	TGTGCCACCAGTGACTTTGGGACAGGGGGTCATGGCTACACCTTC
-	TRBV29-1	few	TRBJ1-2	CSVEDLAANYGYTF	TGCAGCGTTGAAGATCTCGCGGCAAACTATGGCTACACCTTC
TRBD2	TRBV29-1	-	TRBJ2-1	CSAGGTSGGQISYNEQFF	TGCAGCGCAGGAGGGACTAGCGGGGGACAAATCTCCTACAATGAGCAGTTCTTC
TRBD1	TRBV5-8	-	TRBJ1-1	CASSLLRQGMREAFF	TGTGCCAGCAGCTTGCTCCGACAGGGGATGAGGGAAGCTTTCTTT
-	TRBV7-9	-	TRBJ2-3	CASTPGGDTQYF	TGTGCCAGCACCCCCGGTGGAGATACGCAGTATTTT
-	TRBV6-5	-	TRBJ2-3	CASRGERYYTDTQYF	TGTGCCAGCAGGGGAGAGCGGTACTACACAGATACGCAGTATTTT